Below, one TCR beta chain is given with its context. Germline CDR1 reads MNHEY; CDR2 reads SVGAGI. Trimming stripped 5 bases from V and 2 bases from J, with 13 bases between. This CDR3 contains 14 residues. The source of the sample is a study of STAT5B mutations in CD4+ large granular lymphocyte leukemia. Study-wide background: Healthy donors showed HLA-associated enrichment of the CDR3 'QG' motif.

Generated by immunoSEQ multiplex PCR, the TCRdb table keeps only in-frame clones and is missing some. The table shows 30,000 to 40,000 clones, with almost 85% occurring only once. Sequences were obtained from CD4+ T cells from blood buffy coats. The chain links TRBV6-5 to TRBJ2-7, with D maybe TRBD2 (6 bases). The sequence was collected from a human donor in good health. This chain's CDR3 is CASSPQEGPYEQYF. The CDR3 DNA follows: TGTGCCAGCAGTCCTCAGGAGGGCCCCTACGAGCAGTACTTC.